The present TCR beta chain was sequenced within a study of CXCR3-negative and CXCR3-positive naive CD8 T cells. General observations from the study: Whereas both naive subsets had comparably high diversity, memory CD8+ cells had much lower diversity.

Worth noting for this clonotype: Its antigen is as yet unknown.

Preparation of TRB cDNA libraries relied on 5' RACE carrying UMI labels. Reprocessing the 5' RACE reads, TCRdb reports a single entry for every CDR3 protein and omits DNA. Recorded here are tens of thousands of distinct CDR3 sequences; the top ten clones represent about 10%. The length of the CDR3 is 11 residues. Looked up from germline, CDR1 is SQVTM and CDR2 is ANQGSEA. V usage is TRBV29-1 and J usage is TRBJ2-7; TCRdb reports TRBD2, a call that lacks DNA to check it against. This sequence was found in a human donor in good health. Some clones in this sample may be carry-over from other donors' samples. Material: memory CD8+ T cells from blood. This chain's CDR3 is CSARASGEQYF.